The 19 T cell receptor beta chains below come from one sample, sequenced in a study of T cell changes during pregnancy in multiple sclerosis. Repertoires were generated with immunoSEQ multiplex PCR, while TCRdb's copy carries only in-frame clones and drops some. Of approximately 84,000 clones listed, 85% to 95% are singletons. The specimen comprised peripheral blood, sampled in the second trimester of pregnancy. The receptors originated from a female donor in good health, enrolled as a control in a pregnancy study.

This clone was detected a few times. As DNA, the CDR3 is TGTGCCAGCTCGACTAGCGGAGACTACAATGAGCAGTTCTTC. Translating gives CASSTSGDYNEQFF. The chain joins TRBV25-1 to TRBJ2-1, with 9 bases matching TRBD2. V was pared by 8 bases and J by 3 bases, with 5 bases of the junction left unmatched. Germline V lookup: CDR1 MGHDK, CDR2 SYGVNS. This CDR3 is 14 amino acids long.

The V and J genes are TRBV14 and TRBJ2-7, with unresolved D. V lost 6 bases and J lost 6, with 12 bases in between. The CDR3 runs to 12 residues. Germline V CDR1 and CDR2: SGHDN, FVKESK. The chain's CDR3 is CASSSGPLEQYF. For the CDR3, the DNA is TGTGCCAGCAGTTCTGGGCCTCTCGAGCAGTACTTC.

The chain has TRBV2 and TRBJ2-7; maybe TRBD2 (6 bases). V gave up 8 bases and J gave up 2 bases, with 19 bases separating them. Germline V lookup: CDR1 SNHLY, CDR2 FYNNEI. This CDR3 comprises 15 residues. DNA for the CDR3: TGTGCCAGCGCTCTGGGCGGCGGGAACCCCTACGAGCAGTACTTC. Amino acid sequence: CASALGGGNPYEQYF.

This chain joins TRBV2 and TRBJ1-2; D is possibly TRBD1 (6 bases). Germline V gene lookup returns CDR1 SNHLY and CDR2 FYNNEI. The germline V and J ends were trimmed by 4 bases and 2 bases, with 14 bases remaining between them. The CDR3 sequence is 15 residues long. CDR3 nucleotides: TGTGCCAGCAGTGTAGGGGGGGGCGCGAACTATGGCTACACCTTC. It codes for CASSVGGGANYGYTF.

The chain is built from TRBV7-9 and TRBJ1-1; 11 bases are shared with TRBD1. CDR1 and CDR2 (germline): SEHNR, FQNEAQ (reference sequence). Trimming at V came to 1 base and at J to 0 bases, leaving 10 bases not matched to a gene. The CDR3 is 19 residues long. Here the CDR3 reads CASSLVWGQGGKMNTEAFF. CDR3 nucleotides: TGTGCCAGCAGCTTAGTTTGGGGACAGGGGGGGAAAATGAACACTGAAGCTTTCTTT. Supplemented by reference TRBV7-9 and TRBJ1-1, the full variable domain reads DTGVSQNPRHKITKRGQNVTFRCDPISEHNRLYWYRQTLGQGPEFLTYFQNEAQLEKSRLLSDRFSAERPKGSFSTLEIQRTEQGDSAMYLCASSLVWGQGGKMNTEAFFGQGTRLTVV.

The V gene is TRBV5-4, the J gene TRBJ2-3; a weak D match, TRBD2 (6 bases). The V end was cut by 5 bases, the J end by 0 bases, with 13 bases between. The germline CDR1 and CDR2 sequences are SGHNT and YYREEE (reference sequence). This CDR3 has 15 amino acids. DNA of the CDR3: TGTGCCAGCAGTTGGGGGAGCGGGAGCACAGATACGCAGTATTTT. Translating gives CASSWGSGSTDTQYF.

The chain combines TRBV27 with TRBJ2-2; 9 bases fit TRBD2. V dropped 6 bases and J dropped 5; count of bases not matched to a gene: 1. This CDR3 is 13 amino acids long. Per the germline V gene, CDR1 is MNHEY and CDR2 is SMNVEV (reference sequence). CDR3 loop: CASSGLATGELFF. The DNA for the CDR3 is TGTGCCAGCAGCGGACTAGCGACCGGGGAGCTGTTTTTT.

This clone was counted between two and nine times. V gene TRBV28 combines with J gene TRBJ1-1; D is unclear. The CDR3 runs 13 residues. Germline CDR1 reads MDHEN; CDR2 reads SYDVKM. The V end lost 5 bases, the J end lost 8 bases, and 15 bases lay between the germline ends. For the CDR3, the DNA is TGTGCCAGCAGTGGAGGATGGATTTCGGAAGCTTTCTTT. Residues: CASSGGWISEAFF.

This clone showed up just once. The CDR3: CASSLALGDGELFF. CDR3 sequence (DNA): TGCGCCAGCAGCTTGGCCCTCGGGGATGGGGAACTGTTTTTT. The rearrangement joins TRBV5-1 to TRBJ1-4, with D hard to call. Trimming removed 0 bases at V and 12 bases at J, with 15 bases between. The CDR3 has 14 amino acids. CDR1 SGHRS and CDR2 YFSETQ come from the germline V gene.

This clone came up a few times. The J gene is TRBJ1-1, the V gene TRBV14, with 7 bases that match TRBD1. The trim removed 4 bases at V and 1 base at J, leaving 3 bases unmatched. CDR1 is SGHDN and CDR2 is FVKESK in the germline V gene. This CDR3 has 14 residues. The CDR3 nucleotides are TGTGCCAGCAGCCCGACAGGGAGGAACACTGAAGCTTTCTTT. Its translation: CASSPTGRNTEAFF.

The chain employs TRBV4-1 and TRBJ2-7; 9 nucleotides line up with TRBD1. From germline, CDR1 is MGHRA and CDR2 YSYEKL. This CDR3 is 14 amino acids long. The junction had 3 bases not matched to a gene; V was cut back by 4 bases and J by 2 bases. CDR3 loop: CASSLQGAPYEQYF. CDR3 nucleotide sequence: TGCGCCAGCAGCCTACAGGGGGCACCCTACGAGCAGTACTTC.

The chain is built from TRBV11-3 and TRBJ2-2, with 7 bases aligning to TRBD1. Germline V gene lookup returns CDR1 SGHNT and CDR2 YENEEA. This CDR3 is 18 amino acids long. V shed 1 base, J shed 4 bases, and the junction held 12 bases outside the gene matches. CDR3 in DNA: TGTGCCAGCAGCTTAGGGATCCGGGACAGACATATCACCGGGGAGCTGTTTTTT. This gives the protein CASSLGIRDRHITGELFF. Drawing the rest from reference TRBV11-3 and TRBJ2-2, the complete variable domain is EAGVVQSPRYKIIEKKQPVAFWCNPISGHNTLYWYLQNLGQGPELLIRYENEEAVDDSQLPKDRFSAERLKGVDSTLKIQPAELGDSAVYLCASSLGIRDRHITGELFFGEGSRLTVL.

CDR3 residues: CASSTGTGANYGYTF. CDR3 nucleotide sequence: TGCGCCAGCAGCACCGGGACAGGGGCGAACTATGGCTACACCTTC. The chain employs TRBV5-1 and TRBJ1-2, with 10 bases lining up with TRBD1. CDR1 SGHRS and CDR2 YFSETQ come from the germline V gene. The CDR3 totals 15 residues. Trimming at V came to 4 bases and at J to 2 bases, leaving 5 bases not matched to a gene.

CDR3 nucleotide sequence: TGTGCCAGCAGTTCCCCAGACAGTCCCTACGAGCAGTACTTC. This encodes CASSSPDSPYEQYF. V gene TRBV27 combines with J gene TRBJ2-7, with D perhaps TRBD1 (5 bases). The length of the CDR3 is 14 residues. Trimming cost V 4 bases and J 2 bases, with 12 bases left between them. In germline, CDR1 is MNHEY, CDR2 SMNVEV (reference sequence).

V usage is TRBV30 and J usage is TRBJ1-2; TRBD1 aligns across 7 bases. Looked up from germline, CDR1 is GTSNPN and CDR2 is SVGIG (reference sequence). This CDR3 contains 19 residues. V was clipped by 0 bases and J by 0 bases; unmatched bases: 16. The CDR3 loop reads CAWSVQGQLLPPTNYGYTF. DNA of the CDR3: TGTGCCTGGAGTGTACAGGGGCAGCTACTCCCTCCTACTAACTATGGCTACACCTTC.

The CDR3: CASSLGAQVIYF. The CDR3 nucleotides read TGTGCCAGCAGCTTAGGGGCCCAGGTCATATATTTT. This chain joins TRBV7-9 and TRBJ1-3, with no clear D. The CDR3 spans 12 residues. Germline CDR1 SEHNR, CDR2 FQNEAQ (reference sequence). Trimming took off 1 base at V and 12 bases at J, with 10 bases between the two ends.

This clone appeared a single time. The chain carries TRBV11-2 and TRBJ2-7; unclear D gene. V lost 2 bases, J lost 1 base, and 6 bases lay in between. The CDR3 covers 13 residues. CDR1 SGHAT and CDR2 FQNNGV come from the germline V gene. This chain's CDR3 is CASSLRGSYEQYF. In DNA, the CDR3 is TGTGCCAGCAGCTTACGAGGATCCTACGAGCAGTACTTC.

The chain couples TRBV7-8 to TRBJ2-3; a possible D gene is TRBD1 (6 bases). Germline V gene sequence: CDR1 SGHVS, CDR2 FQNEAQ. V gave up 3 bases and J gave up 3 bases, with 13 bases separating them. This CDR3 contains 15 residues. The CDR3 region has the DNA TGTGCCAGCAGCTTTCAGGGGCAGGGGACAGATACGCAGTATTTT. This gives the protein CASSFQGQGTDTQYF.

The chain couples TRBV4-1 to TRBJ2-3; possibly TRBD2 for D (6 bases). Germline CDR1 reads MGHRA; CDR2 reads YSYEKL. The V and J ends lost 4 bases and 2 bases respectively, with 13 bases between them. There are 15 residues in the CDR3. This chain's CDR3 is CASSPRDFYTDTQYF. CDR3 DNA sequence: TGCGCCAGCAGCCCCCGGGACTTTTACACAGATACGCAGTATTTT.